This TCR beta chain originates from a study of identical twins (dated by TCRdb to about 2016). About the study as a whole: To test whether fetal clonotypes persist, this study deep-sequenced TCR alpha and beta repertoires from monozygotic twins, from unrelated adults of various ages, and from cord blood. To rule out contamination, replicate twin experiments were performed at different times with different library preparation protocols. The full study reports these points: In monozygotic twins, recombination models systematically underestimated out-of-frame TCR alpha sharing, but the models matched the sharing seen between unrelated individuals. Because the same donors could not be followed over many years, conclusions were based on cross-sectional statistical analysis. Compared with coincidental sharing between unrelated individuals, out-of-frame TCR alpha sequences shared between twins showed an excess of sequences with low generation probability. Abundant cord blood beta clonotypes had fewer insertions, young adult naive repertoires showed a similar but weaker trend, and memory repertoires showed no such trend. A weaker excess of twin sharing was found in beta out-of-frame sequences because the signal-to-noise ratio was lowered by fewer shared sequences. Invariant T cells such as MAIT and iNKT could partly confound zero-insertion analyses, though diverse VJ usage argued against this for most clonotypes.

At least ten counts were recorded for this clonotype. Its antigen target is currently unknown. Base qualities are not provided; no much larger clone lies one nucleotide away. V loses 2 bases of germline sequence and J loses 10 bases, and the interval between the two ends is 11 bases. CDR1 and CDR2 (MNHEY, SVGAGI) derive from the germline V gene. The CDR3 runs 13 amino acids, cysteine and phenylalanine included. Only the CDR3 DNA stays, 39 bases, in frame from base 1. Every donor in the study was a healthy Caucasian. Three pairs of female monozygotic twins, all aged 18 to 29 years, made up the twin cohort. Peripheral blood mononuclear cells were used as the source from which RNA for TCR libraries was isolated. Library creation used 5' RACE. The reads were generated on an Illumina HiSeq 2000. A universal primer binding site was introduced by template switching, and a unique molecular identifier was present in the final cDNA, enabling accurate counting of TCR cDNA molecules. Specific primers in the conserved constant-segment region were used to synthesize first-strand cDNA for TCR alpha and beta chains. Each cDNA library was double barcoded, with a SMART-Mk sample barcode plus Illumina barcodes, to control for contamination. TruSeq adapter sequences along with Illumina sample barcodes were introduced in two successive PCR steps. Sequencing of the TCR alpha and beta cDNA libraries was done on the Illumina HiSeq platform using custom primers. Per the source publication's procedure: MiGEC processed the raw reads to extract unique molecular identifiers, while MiXCR was used to determine the CDR3 positions. For each individual, recombination models were inferred using an EM algorithm with the repgenHMM and IGoR tools. The analysis of shared clonotypes was done with the tcR package in R, with sharing normalized by the product of cloneset sizes. To study raw recombination without the effects of thymic and clonal selection, out-of-frame nonproductive sequences were analyzed. The public reads were quality trimmed at Q25 with fastp and then assembled into clones with MiXCR by TCRdb, keeping productive beta chains. Each CDR3 protein appears once, grouped with its most common genes and DNA. These V and J calls derive from TCRdb rather than the authors' analysis. Counted in this sample were some 630,000 distinct CDR3 sequences; less than 9% of them appeared once. Around 1.6% of the sample is taken by the ten largest.

These data are also associated with another study on yellow fever vaccine responses in identical twins. Taken from the second paper: According to the authors, the vaccine-induced T cell response in identical twins seemed to be partly convergent and partly specific to each individual. In the study, vaccine-responding T cell clones were precisely tracked in identical twins.

The sequenced sample consisted of PBMCs. Rearrangement joined TRBV6-5 to TRBJ1-4; TRBD1 might be the D gene, on 5 matching bases. The receptor was isolated from a woman aged 18-35 years in good health. The CDR3 region has the sequence CASSYGGNAKLFF. The DNA reads as follows: TGTGCCAGCAGTTACGGGGGAAACGCAAAACTGTTTTTT.